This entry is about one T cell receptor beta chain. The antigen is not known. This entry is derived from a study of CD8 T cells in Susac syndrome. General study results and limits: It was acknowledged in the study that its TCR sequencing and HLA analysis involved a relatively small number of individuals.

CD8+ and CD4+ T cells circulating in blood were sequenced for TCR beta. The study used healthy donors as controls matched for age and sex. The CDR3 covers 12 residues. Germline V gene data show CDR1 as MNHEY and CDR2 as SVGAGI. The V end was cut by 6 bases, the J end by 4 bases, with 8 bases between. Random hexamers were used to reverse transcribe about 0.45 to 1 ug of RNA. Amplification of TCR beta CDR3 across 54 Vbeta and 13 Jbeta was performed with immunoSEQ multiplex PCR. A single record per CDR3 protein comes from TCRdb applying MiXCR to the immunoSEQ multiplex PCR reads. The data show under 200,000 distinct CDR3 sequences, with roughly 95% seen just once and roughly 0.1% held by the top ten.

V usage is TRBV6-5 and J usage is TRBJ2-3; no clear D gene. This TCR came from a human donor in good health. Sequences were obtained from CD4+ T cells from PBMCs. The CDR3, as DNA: TGTGCCAGCAGGACAAAAGCAGATACGCAGTATTTT. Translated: CASRTKADTQYF.